The 26 T cell receptor beta chains presented below share a single source sample, sequenced in a study of circulating tumor DNA in untreated peripheral T-cell lymphoma. Only in-frame clones appear in the TCRdb table, and some are missing; sequencing was by immunoSEQ multiplex PCR. The table shows around 5,000 clones, with more than 60% occurring only once. Sequencing was done on a sample of tumor tissue. The receptors shown here come from a human donor with peripheral T-cell lymphoma.

The rearrangement links TRBV18 to TRBJ1-2; 9 bases are shared with TRBD1. The length of the CDR3 is 15 residues. CDR1 and CDR2 from the germline V gene are KGHSH and LQKENI. V gave up 2 bases and J gave up 3 bases; unmatched junction bases: 4. CDR3 DNA: TGTGCCAGCTCACCAGGGACAGGGTTGGACTATGGCTACACCTTC. Protein product: CASSPGTGLDYGYTF.

This chain links TRBV14 with TRBJ2-2; the D gene is possibly TRBD2 (6 bases). Trimming cost V 0 bases and J 5 bases, with 13 bases left between them. This CDR3 is built from 16 residues. Germline V CDR1 and CDR2: SGHDN, FVKESK. The CDR3 here is CASSQEIGGITGELFF. CDR3 in DNA: TGTGCCAGCAGCCAAGAAATTGGGGGGATAACCGGGGAGCTGTTTTTT.

This rearrangement joins TRBV18 to TRBJ1-1, with D maybe TRBD1 (5 bases). There are 13 residues in the CDR3. With 6 bases removed from V and 2 bases from J, the gap between germline ends came to 10 bases. Germline CDR1 KGHSH, CDR2 LQKENI. The CDR3 sequence is CASSGGTNTEAFF. DNA of the CDR3: TGTGCCAGCTCTGGAGGGACCAACACTGAAGCTTTCTTT.

The V gene is TRBV6-8, the J gene TRBJ2-1; D remains ambiguous. The CDR3 sequence is 13 residues long. V was shortened by 10 bases and J by 2 bases, with 12 bases between the two germline ends. Germline V gene data show CDR1 as MNHGY and CDR2 as SAAAGT. As DNA, the CDR3 is TGTGCCATCAGAGACGCGACCTACAATGAGCAGTTCTTC. Its translation: CAIRDATYNEQFF.

V and J are TRBV6-9 and TRBJ1-1; no clear D. Germline V gene sequence: CDR1 MNHGY, CDR2 SVAAGI. The V end lost 3 bases, the J end lost 5 bases, and 10 bases lay between the germline ends. CDR3 length equals 13 residues. CDR3 coding DNA: TGTGCCAGCAGTTACGGTGGGCGAACTGAAGCTTTCTTT. Protein sequence: CASSYGGRTEAFF.

The CDR3 loop is CASRGLAGISYNEQFF. The CDR3 DNA reads as TGTGCCAGCAGAGGACTAGCGGGTATCTCCTACAATGAGCAGTTCTTC. The chain carries TRBV28 and TRBJ2-1; 11 positions match TRBD2. The CDR3 is 16 residues long. Per the germline V gene, CDR1 is MDHEN and CDR2 is SYDVKM. The V and J ends lost 6 bases and 0 bases, in that order; junction bases with no gene match: 4.

The chain recombines TRBV19 with TRBJ2-7; TRBD2 matches 12 bases. The CDR3 covers 15 residues. J was trimmed by 7 bases and V by 4 bases; bases with no gene match: 8. The V gene's germline CDR1 is LNHDA and CDR2 SQIVND (reference sequence). Here the CDR3 DNA reads TGTGCCAGTAGTACGACTAGCGGGAGAGGGTATGAGCAGTACTTC. Translated: CASSTTSGRGYEQYF.

This clone was seen more than once but under ten times. The chain is built from TRBV1 and TRBJ1-1; the table names TRBD1, a call not compared with the DNA. TRBV1 is shown as a pseudogene. The CDR3 runs to 15 residues. The CDR3 is CASSQAYRGRTEAFF. The CDR3 bases are TGCGCCAGCAGTCAAGCCTACAGGGGGCGGACTGAAGCTTTCTTT.

The V and J genes are TRBV30 and TRBJ2-5; possible D gene TRBD2, 6 bases. This CDR3 region has 13 residues. From germline, CDR1 is GTSNPN and CDR2 SVGIG (reference sequence). Trimming took off 2 bases at V and 5 bases at J, with 12 bases between the two ends. The DNA of the CDR3 is TGTGCCTGGAGTACCGGACGGGGGGAGACCCAGTACTTC. Protein: CAWSTGRGETQYF.

The chain recombines TRBV19 with TRBJ1-4, with D possibly matching TRBD1 (5 bases). Germline V gene sequence: CDR1 LNHDA, CDR2 SQIVND (reference sequence). V dropped 2 bases and J dropped 1 base, with 5 bases sitting between them. CDR3 length equals 14 residues. The CDR3 here is CASSIRGTNEKLFF. DNA for the CDR3: TGTGCCAGTAGTATAAGGGGAACTAATGAAAAACTGTTTTTT. Full variable domain (missing parts from reference TRBV19 and TRBJ1-4): DGGITQSPKYLFRKEGQNVTLSCEQNLNHDAMYWYRQDPGQGLRLIYYSQIVNDFQKGDIAEGYSVSREKKESFPLTVTSAQKNPTAFYLCASSIRGTNEKLFFGSGTQLSVL.

J is TRBJ1-1 and V is TRBV19; D call uncertain. V shed 0 bases and J shed 0 bases, with 5 bases lying between them. This CDR3 comprises 14 residues. CDR1 LNHDA and CDR2 SQIVND come from the germline V gene (reference sequence). As DNA, the CDR3 is TGTGCCAGTAGTATAGACGGCATGAACACTGAAGCTTTCTTT. Translated: CASSIDGMNTEAFF.

The chain uses TRBV5-1 and TRBJ2-5, with 12 positions matching TRBD2. Germline CDR1 and CDR2: SGHRS and YFSETQ. The trim removed 4 bases at V and 13 bases at J, leaving 14 bases unmatched. The CDR3 is 15 residues long. CDR3 sequence reads: CASSPDLRLAGGLYF. CDR3 sequence (DNA): TGCGCCAGCAGCCCGGATTTGCGGCTAGCGGGAGGGTTGTACTTC. Combining the CDR3 with reference TRBV5-1 and TRBJ2-5 gives the whole variable domain KAGVTQTPRYLIKTRGQQVTLSCSPISGHRSVSWYQQTPGQGLQFLFEYFSETQRNKGNFPGRFSGRQFSNSRSEMNVSTLELGDSALYLCASSPDLRLAGGLYFGPGTRLLVL.

The chain is built from TRBV30 and TRBJ2-7; tentative D call: TRBD2 (6 bases). Germline loops: CDR1 GTSNPN, CDR2 SVGIG (reference sequence). V lost 2 bases to trimming and J lost 6 bases, with 11 bases between them. The CDR3 runs to 12 residues. The CDR3 here is CAWSYGGFEQYF. CDR3 DNA: TGTGCCTGGAGTTATGGGGGGTTCGAGCAGTACTTC.

The chain joins TRBV1 to TRBJ2-7; the D segment call TRBD1 is taken from the table without a DNA check. TRBV1 counts as a pseudogene. This CDR3 region has 13 residues. CDR3 bases: TGCGCCAGCAGACAGACAGGTACCTACGAGCAGTACTTC. Its translation is CASRQTGTYEQYF.

The rearrangement links TRBV29-1 to TRBJ2-3; 10 nucleotides match TRBD2. J lost 6 bases, V lost 5 bases, and 20 bases had no gene match. CDR3 length equals 18 residues. Germline CDR1 is SQVTM and CDR2 is ANQGSEA. The CDR3 loop is CSVQPGLAFRGGVDTQYF. CDR3 in DNA: TGCAGCGTTCAGCCGGGACTAGCGTTTCGGGGAGGTGTCGATACGCAGTATTTT.

This rearrangement joins TRBV6-8 to TRBJ2-7; 10 positions agree with TRBD2. V was clipped by 8 bases and J by 2 bases; unmatched bases: 3. This CDR3 region has 13 residues. Germline lookup yields CDR1 MNHGY and CDR2 SAAAGT. The CDR3 spells CASLLAGTYEQYF. The DNA for the CDR3 is TGTGCCAGCCTACTAGCGGGAACCTACGAGCAGTACTTC.

This rearrangement joins TRBV28 to TRBJ2-2; no reliable D call. V shed 0 bases and J shed 6 bases, with 2 bases lying between them. Germline V gives CDR1 MDHEN, CDR2 SYDVKM. The length of the CDR3 is 12 residues. CDR3 DNA: TGTGCCAGCAGTTTATGGTCCGGGGAGCTGTTTTTT. Amino acids: CASSLWSGELFF.

The chain combines TRBV11-3 with TRBJ2-7; possible D gene TRBD1, 7 bases. Germline lookup yields CDR1 SGHNT and CDR2 YENEEA. The CDR3 length is 14 residues. V was clipped by 3 bases and J by 6 bases, with 15 bases between them. CDR3 amino acids: CASSLAAGGSEQYF. For the CDR3, the DNA is TGTGCCAGCAGCTTGGCCGCAGGGGGGAGCGAGCAGTACTTC. The full variable domain, in which reference TRBV11-3 and TRBJ2-7 provide the parts outside the CDR3, is EAGVVQSPRYKIIEKKQPVAFWCNPISGHNTLYWYLQNLGQGPELLIRYENEEAVDDSQLPKDRFSAERLKGVDSTLKIQPAELGDSAVYLCASSLAAGGSEQYFGPGTRLTVT.

In the case of this clone: The sequenced read lacks coverage of the first 1 residue of the CDR3. The chain carries TRBV19 and TRBJ2-3; TRBD1 is taken as the D call from the table, unchecked against the DNA. Germline lookup yields CDR1 LNHDA and CDR2 SQIVND (reference sequence). The CDR3 comprises 24 residues, both ends counted. Of the CDR3's DNA, 69 bases were read; they are in frame from base 1. Partial CDR3 DNA: GCCAGTAGTATAGATGCTGGGACAGGATTTGTGATAGAACAAAATACTAGCACAGATACGCAGTATTTT. It encodes ASSIDAGTGFVIEQNTSTDTQYF. The CDR3 in its entirety is CASSIDAGTGFVIEQNTSTDTQYF.

The chain carries TRBV19 and TRBJ1-3, with TRBD1 as a possible D gene (5 bases). Germline assignment: CDR1 LNHDA and CDR2 SQIVND (reference sequence). The CDR3 has 16 residues. The V end lost 5 bases, the J end lost 0 bases, and 14 bases lay between the germline ends. The CDR3 DNA sequence: TGTGCCAGTAGTCTGACAGACCCGAGCTCTGGAAACACCATATATTTT. This encodes CASSLTDPSSGNTIYF.

V gene TRBV29-1 combines with J gene TRBJ2-7; 8 bases map to TRBD1. Germline CDR1 reads SQVTM; CDR2 reads ANQGSEA. The CDR3 length is 13 residues. V lost 7 bases to trimming and J lost 3 bases; unmatched junction nucleotides: 8. In DNA, the CDR3 is TGCAGCGCGTTAAGACAGGGGAACTACGAGCAGTACTTC. Its translation is CSALRQGNYEQYF.

V usage is TRBV29-1 and J usage is TRBJ2-3; D assignment may be TRBD1 or TRBD2 (6 bases each). CDR1 and CDR2 from the germline V gene are SQVTM and ANQGSEA. This CDR3 contains 15 residues. V lost 8 bases, J lost 0 bases, and 18 bases lay in between. CDR3 loop: CSPRGGLGSTDTQYF. CDR3 nucleotides: TGCAGCCCCAGAGGGGGACTCGGGAGCACAGATACGCAGTATTTT.

Only a few counts were recorded for this clone. The chain joins TRBV11-3 to TRBJ2-5; 10 bases line up with TRBD2. From germline, CDR1 is SGHNT and CDR2 YENEEA. With 0 bases clipped from V and 5 bases from J, the junction kept 15 bases outside the gene matches. The CDR3 runs to 19 residues. In nucleotides, the CDR3 is TGTGCCAGCAGCTTAGAAGGGCCCCATTTTAGCGGGAGGAGGGAGACCCAGTACTTC. Protein sequence: CASSLEGPHFSGRRETQYF.

In this sample, this clone turned up a few times. The rearrangement uses TRBV1 and TRBJ2-7; TRBD1 is the table's D call, not checked against the DNA. TRBV1 is annotated as a pseudogene. The CDR3 consists of 15 residues. The CDR3 DNA reads as TGCGCCAGCAGCCAAGATGATAAGGGGTCCTACGAGCAGTACTTC. This codes for CASSQDDKGSYEQYF.

The CDR3 DNA sequence: TGCAGCGTAGCTACTCGAAGTGCTACAGATACGCAGTATTTT. As protein: CSVATRSATDTQYF. The genes are TRBV29-1 and TRBJ2-3; the D is unclear. V was trimmed by 6 bases and J by 3 bases, leaving 16 bases between them. The CDR3 is 14 amino acids. Germline CDR1 is SQVTM and CDR2 is ANQGSEA.

V gene TRBV15 combines with J gene TRBJ2-7, with no clear D. Per the germline V gene, CDR1 is LNHNV and CDR2 is YYDKDF (reference sequence). The CDR3 totals 15 residues. Trimming left V 0 bases short and J 2 bases short, with 11 bases between. The CDR3 DNA sequence: TGTGCCACCAGCAGAGATCCCGGCAGTACCTACGAGCAGTACTTC. The encoded protein is CATSRDPGSTYEQYF.